These T cell receptor beta chains were read from a single sample in a study of T cells in localized non-small cell lung cancer. Some clones are missing from TCRdb's copy, which holds only in-frame ones; the method was immunoSEQ multiplex PCR. Among around 3,700 clones, 25% to 30% were seen once, and the ten largest hold about 16%. Source: lung tumor tissue, taken before any cancer treatment. These receptor sequences come from a female donor older than 55 with stage I lung adenocarcinoma. The CDR3 runs from the conserved cysteine through the conserved F or W. A D gene is named only where the DNA matches it firmly. Size tells how often a clone was seen (once, few, many) or the class of an expanded clone, and some rows leave it out.

D gene: NA; J gene: TRBJ1-6; V gene: TRBV30; clone size: few; CDR3 protein: CAWKRGRLGYSPLHF; CDR3 DNA: TGTGCCTGGAAGAGGGGCCGACTAGGTTATTCACCCCTCCACTTT
D gene: NA; J gene: TRBJ2-1; V gene: TRBV11-3; clone size: medium-sized; CDR3 protein: CASSSRGGYNEQFF; CDR3 DNA: TGTGCCAGCAGCTCCCGAGGGGGCTACAATGAGCAGTTCTTC
D gene: TRBD1; J gene: TRBJ2-7; V gene: TRBV6-8; clone size: NA; CDR3 protein: CASSTPRTGAYEQYF; CDR3 DNA: TGTGCCAGCAGTACCCCACGGACAGGGGCCTACGAGCAGTACTTC
D gene: NA; J gene: TRBJ1-5; V gene: TRBV19; clone size: NA; CDR3 protein: CASKDSNQPQHF; CDR3 DNA: TGTGCCAGTAAGGACAGCAATCAGCCCCAGCATTTT
D gene: TRBD1; J gene: TRBJ1-1; V gene: TRBV5-1; clone size: NA; CDR3 protein: CASSYPGQANTEAFF; CDR3 DNA: TGCGCCAGCAGCTATCCGGGACAGGCGAACACTGAAGCTTTCTTT
D gene: NA; J gene: TRBJ2-1; V gene: TRBV29-1; clone size: NA; CDR3 protein: CSVRGAGMDEQFF; CDR3 DNA: TGCAGCGTTCGGGGGGCAGGAATGGATGAGCAGTTCTTC
D gene: NA; J gene: TRBJ1-6; V gene: TRBV11-3; clone size: NA; CDR3 protein: CASSLGALTSNSPLHF; CDR3 DNA: TGTGCCAGCAGCTTAGGAGCCCTGACGAGTAATTCACCCCTCCACTTT
D gene: NA; J gene: TRBJ2-2; V gene: TRBV6-8; clone size: NA; CDR3 protein: CAIQLGNTGELFF; CDR3 DNA: TGTGCCATCCAGCTAGGGAACACCGGGGAGCTGTTTTTT
D gene: NA; J gene: TRBJ1-5; V gene: TRBV18; clone size: NA; CDR3 protein: CASSRDGDNQPQHF; CDR3 DNA: TGTGCCAGCTCACGGGACGGAGATAATCAGCCCCAGCATTTT
D gene: NA; J gene: TRBJ2-6; V gene: TRBV11-3; clone size: NA; CDR3 protein: CASSKDTGSGANVLTF; CDR3 DNA: TGTGCCAGCAGCAAGGATACAGGGTCGGGGGCCAACGTCCTGACTTTC
D gene: TRBD2; J gene: TRBJ2-1; V gene: TRBV11-1; clone size: few; CDR3 protein: CASSVAGIYNEQFF; CDR3 DNA: TGTGCCAGCAGCGTAGCGGGCATCTACAATGAGCAGTTCTTC
D gene: TRBD1; J gene: TRBJ1-5; V gene: TRBV6-8; clone size: NA; CDR3 protein: CASSKRIGQEDQPQHF; CDR3 DNA: TGTGCCAGCAGTAAAAGAATCGGACAGGAAGATCAGCCCCAGCATTTT
D gene: TRBD1; J gene: TRBJ2-7; V gene: TRBV29-1; clone size: once; CDR3 protein: CSASGGLSYEQYF; CDR3 DNA: TGCAGCGCCTCAGGGGGTCTTTCCTACGAGCAGTACTTC
D gene: NA; J gene: TRBJ1-1; V gene: TRBV6-8; clone size: few; CDR3 protein: CASSYSIGQGEAFF; CDR3 DNA: TGTGCCAGCAGTTACTCGATTGGTCAGGGTGAAGCTTTCTTT
D gene: TRBD1; J gene: TRBJ2-1; V gene: TRBV19; clone size: few; CDR3 protein: CASSTTGGLGNEQFF; CDR3 DNA: TGTGCCAGTAGCACCACAGGGGGCCTAGGGAATGAGCAGTTCTTC
D gene: NA; J gene: TRBJ1-5; V gene: TRBV6-8; clone size: NA; CDR3 protein: CASSSLNSNQPQHF; CDR3 DNA: TGTGCCAGCAGTTCTCTTAATAGCAATCAGCCCCAGCATTTT
D gene: NA; J gene: TRBJ2-7; V gene: TRBV6-8; clone size: few; CDR3 protein: CAIGKRDTTYEQYF; CDR3 DNA: TGTGCCATCGGTAAAAGGGACACGACCTACGAGCAGTACTTC
D gene: NA; J gene: TRBJ2-3; V gene: TRBV5-1; clone size: NA; CDR3 protein: CASSFGQDTDTQYF; CDR3 DNA: TGCGCCAGCAGCTTTGGGCAAGACACAGATACGCAGTATTTT
D gene: TRBD2; J gene: TRBJ2-3; V gene: TRBV6-7; clone size: NA; CDR3 protein: CATQRGGEADTQYF; CDR3 DNA: TGTGCCACTCAGCGGGGGGGCGAGGCAGATACGCAGTATTTT
D gene: NA; J gene: TRBJ2-2; V gene: TRBV10-2; clone size: NA; CDR3 protein: CASSPTAGELFF; CDR3 DNA: TGCGCCAGCAGCCCCACAGCCGGGGAGCTGTTTTTT
D gene: NA; J gene: TRBJ1-1; V gene: TRBV6-8; clone size: few; CDR3 protein: CASMGQGSEAFF; CDR3 DNA: TGTGCCAGCATGGGTCAGGGGTCTGAAGCTTTCTTT
D gene: NA; J gene: TRBJ1-6; V gene: TRBV28; clone size: NA; CDR3 protein: CASGANGNNSPLHF; CDR3 DNA: TGTGCCAGCGGGGCGAATGGGAATAATTCACCCCTCCACTTT
D gene: NA; J gene: TRBJ2-6; V gene: TRBV12-5; clone size: medium-sized; CDR3 protein: CASGLIQSGANVLTF; CDR3 DNA: TGTGCTAGTGGTTTGATCCAGTCTGGGGCCAACGTCCTGACTTTC
D gene: NA; J gene: TRBJ2-7; V gene: TRBV11-3; clone size: few; CDR3 protein: CASSLVGDVPSYEQYF; CDR3 DNA: TGTGCCAGCAGCTTAGTAGGGGACGTACCCTCCTACGAGCAGTACTTC
D gene: TRBD2; J gene: TRBJ2-3; V gene: TRBV11-3; clone size: NA; CDR3 protein: CASRRTSGGRSDTQYF; CDR3 DNA: TGTGCCAGCAGGCGGACTAGCGGGGGGCGGTCAGATACGCAGTATTTT
D gene: NA; J gene: TRBJ1-2; V gene: TRBV11-3; clone size: NA; CDR3 protein: CASSPFGRSNYGYTF; CDR3 DNA: TGTGCCAGCAGCCCTTTCGGCAGATCCAACTATGGCTACACCTTC
D gene: NA; J gene: TRBJ2-2; V gene: TRBV11-3; clone size: medium-sized; CDR3 protein: CASSLWGANTGELFF; CDR3 DNA: TGTGCCAGCAGCTTGTGGGGCGCGAACACCGGGGAGCTGTTTTTT
D gene: NA; J gene: TRBJ1-1; V gene: TRBV29-1; clone size: large; CDR3 protein: CSVDPDTEKNTEAFF; CDR3 DNA: TGCAGCGTTGACCCTGACACGGAAAAGAACACTGAAGCTTTCTTT
D gene: NA; J gene: TRBJ1-1; V gene: TRBV6-8; clone size: NA; CDR3 protein: CASSSWLNTEAFF; CDR3 DNA: TGTGCCAGCAGTTCATGGTTGAACACTGAAGCTTTCTTT
D gene: TRBD1; J gene: TRBJ1-6; V gene: TRBV11-3; clone size: NA; CDR3 protein: CASSSGGQGISPLHF; CDR3 DNA: TGTGCCAGCAGCTCGGGGGGACAGGGGATTTCACCCCTCCACTTT
D gene: NA; J gene: TRBJ2-7; V gene: TRBV6-8; clone size: few; CDR3 protein: CASSFAVLSYEQYF; CDR3 DNA: TGTGCCAGCAGTTTTGCAGTATTATCCTACGAGCAGTACTTC
D gene: NA; J gene: TRBJ1-1; V gene: TRBV11-3; clone size: few; CDR3 protein: CASSLLNSGGTEAFF; CDR3 DNA: TGTGCCAGCAGCTTACTAAACAGTGGGGGGACTGAAGCTTTCTTT
D gene: NA; J gene: TRBJ2-1; V gene: TRBV7-1; clone size: NA; CDR3 protein: CASSILSGTNEQFF; CDR3 DNA: TGTGCCAGCAGCATACTCTCAGGGACCAATGAGCAGTTCTTC
D gene: NA; J gene: TRBJ1-5; V gene: TRBV6-8; clone size: NA; CDR3 protein: CASSPGGGGNQPQHF; CDR3 DNA: TGTGCCAGCAGCCCGGGGGGAGGGGGCAATCAGCCCCAGCATTTT
D gene: NA; J gene: TRBJ1-2; V gene: TRBV19; clone size: NA; CDR3 protein: CASSTAGNSNYGYTF; CDR3 DNA: TGTGCCAGTAGTACCGCGGGGAATTCTAACTATGGCTACACCTTC
D gene: NA; J gene: TRBJ1-1; V gene: TRBV4-1; clone size: medium-sized; CDR3 protein: CASSQPTGFGGRDTEAFF; CDR3 DNA: TGCGCCAGCAGCCAACCTACAGGGTTCGGCGGCCGGGACACTGAAGCTTTCTTT
D gene: NA; J gene: TRBJ2-5; V gene: TRBV7-5; clone size: many; CDR3 protein: CASSLTGEKMETQYF; CDR3 DNA: TGTGCCAGCAGCTTAACAGGGGAAAAGATGGAGACCCAGTACTTC
D gene: NA; J gene: TRBJ2-5; V gene: TRBV12-2; clone size: NA; CDR3 protein: CASRLAVTAPSSGGVEETQYF; CDR3 DNA: TGTGCAAGTCGCTTAGCCGTAACCGCACCCAGCAGCGGGGGGGTCGAAGAGACCCAGTACTTC
D gene: TRBD2; J gene: TRBJ2-2; V gene: TRBV11-3; clone size: few; CDR3 protein: CASSALAGAVTGELFF; CDR3 DNA: TGTGCCAGCAGCGCGCTAGCGGGGGCGGTAACCGGGGAGCTGTTTTTT
D gene: NA; J gene: TRBJ1-5; V gene: TRBV6-8; clone size: NA; CDR3 protein: CASSLRQGSYQPQHF; CDR3 DNA: TGTGCCAGCAGTTTAAGGCAGGGTAGTTATCAGCCCCAGCATTTT
D gene: NA; J gene: TRBJ2-3; V gene: TRBV19; clone size: NA; CDR3 protein: CASKRANTDTQYF; CDR3 DNA: TGTGCCAGTAAGAGGGCCAACACAGATACGCAGTATTTT
D gene: NA; J gene: TRBJ1-2; V gene: TRBV1; clone size: NA; CDR3 protein: CASSQARTGSYGYTF; CDR3 DNA: TGCGCCAGCAGCCAAGCAAGGACAGGGAGCTATGGCTACACCTTC
D gene: NA; J gene: TRBJ2-7; V gene: TRBV30; clone size: NA; CDR3 protein: CAWRMAGEGEQYF; CDR3 DNA: TGTGCCTGGAGGATGGCAGGTGAAGGCGAGCAGTACTTC
D gene: TRBD1; J gene: TRBJ2-1; V gene: TRBV9; clone size: medium-sized; CDR3 protein: CASSGDREYYNEQFF; CDR3 DNA: TGTGCCAGCAGCGGGGACAGGGAATACTACAATGAGCAGTTCTTC